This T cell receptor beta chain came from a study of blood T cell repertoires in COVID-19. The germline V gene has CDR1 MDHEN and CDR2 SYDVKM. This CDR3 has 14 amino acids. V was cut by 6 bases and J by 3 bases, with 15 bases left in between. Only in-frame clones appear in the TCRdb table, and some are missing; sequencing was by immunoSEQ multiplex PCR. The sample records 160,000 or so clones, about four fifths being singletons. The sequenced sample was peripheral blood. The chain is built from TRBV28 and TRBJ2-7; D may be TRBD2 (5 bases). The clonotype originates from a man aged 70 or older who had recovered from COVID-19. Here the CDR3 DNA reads TGTGCCAGCAGCCCTGGAGGCAGTTACTACGAGCAGTACTTC. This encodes CASSPGGSYYEQYF.